The rows below give T cell receptor beta chains drawn from one sample of a study of T cell changes during pregnancy in multiple sclerosis. Assay used: immunoSEQ multiplex PCR; TCRdb lists only in-frame clones, some missing. Among some 30,000 clones, about 88% were seen once, and the ten largest hold less than 9%. The input for sequencing was CD8+ T cells from peripheral blood mononuclear cells, taken before pregnancy. Receptors were obtained from a female donor with multiple sclerosis, enrolled in a pregnancy study. The CDR3 runs from the conserved cysteine through the conserved F or W. Fields, in order: V gene, D gene, J gene, clone size, CDR3 DNA, CDR3 protein. A D gene is named only where the DNA matches it firmly. The size of a clone is reported for some rows only, either as once, few or many, or as a class for expanded clones.

V: TRBV5-6; D: TRBD1; J: TRBJ1-1; size: once; DNA: TGTGCCAGCAGCTTCTGGACAGGGGTCACTGAAGCTTTCTTT; CDR3: CASSFWTGVTEAFF
V: TRBV27; D: NA; J: TRBJ2-1; size: NA; DNA: TGTGCCAGCAGTTTACGGACTCTCAACGCCTACAATGAGCAGTTCTTC; CDR3: CASSLRTLNAYNEQFF
V: TRBV7-9; D: NA; J: TRBJ2-7; size: NA; DNA: TGTGCCAGCAGTCCCCCGGACAGAACCTCTCCCTACGAGCAGTACTTC; CDR3: CASSPPDRTSPYEQYF
V: TRBV15; D: TRBD2; J: TRBJ2-1; size: NA; DNA: TGTGCCACCAGCAGACTAGCGGGGGAGGTTGAGCAGTTCTTC; CDR3: CATSRLAGEVEQFF
V: TRBV28; D: NA; J: TRBJ2-1; size: NA; DNA: TGTGCCAGCACCCCTCCCGGGGCCCAGGGGGGCCCCTACAATGAGCAGTTCTTC; CDR3: CASTPPGAQGGPYNEQFF
V: TRBV4-1; D: NA; J: TRBJ2-6; size: NA; DNA: TGCGCCAGCAGCCATTCCGCAATGCGCGTTGGGGCCAACGTCCTGACTTTC; CDR3: CASSHSAMRVGANVLTF
V: TRBV11-2; D: TRBD1; J: TRBJ1-2; size: NA; DNA: TGTGCCAGCAGCGCGGCCGACAGGGGTGTTTCTGGCTACACCTTC; CDR3: CASSAADRGVSGYTF
V: TRBV29-1; D: NA; J: TRBJ1-1; size: NA; DNA: TGCAGCGACGGCGCTACAGGGTGGGTTGGCACTGAAGCTTTCTTT; CDR3: CSDGATGWVGTEAFF
V: TRBV6-5; D: NA; J: TRBJ1-1; size: NA; DNA: TGTGCCAGCGCCAGGGAGACAGGGAACACTGAAGCTTTCTTT; CDR3: CASARETGNTEAFF
V: TRBV7-9; D: NA; J: TRBJ1-1; size: NA; DNA: TGTGCCAGCAGCTCAACAATCTCCACTGAAGCTTTCTTT; CDR3: CASSSTISTEAFF
V: TRBV5-1; D: TRBD1; J: TRBJ1-6; size: once; DNA: TGCGCCAGCAGCCCCAGGGGGTCTGACTATTCACCCCTCCACTTT; CDR3: CASSPRGSDYSPLHF
V: TRBV5-1; D: TRBD1; J: TRBJ2-6; size: NA; DNA: TGCGCCAGCAGCTTGTTAGGACAGGGAATCTACTCTGGGGCCAACGTCCTGACTTTC; CDR3: CASSLLGQGIYSGANVLTF
V: TRBV28; D: NA; J: TRBJ2-5; size: many; DNA: TGTGCCAGCACCCTATACCGATCGCAAGAGACCCAGTACTTC; CDR3: CASTLYRSQETQYF
V: TRBV9; D: NA; J: TRBJ1-4; size: NA; DNA: TGTGCCAGCAGCCCCGGGGGGAGTGAAAAACTGTTTTTT; CDR3: CASSPGGSEKLFF
V: TRBV5-5; D: NA; J: TRBJ2-2; size: NA; DNA: TGTGCCAGCAGCTATCCTGACACCGGGGAGCTGTTTTTT; CDR3: CASSYPDTGELFF
V: TRBV19; D: NA; J: TRBJ1-1; size: once; DNA: TGTGCCACTCTAGACAGCTCGAACGGGTACACTGAAGCTTTCTTT; CDR3: CATLDSSNGYTEAFF
V: TRBV4-1; D: TRBD1; J: TRBJ2-7; size: NA; DNA: TGCGCCAGCAGCCAAGATTTTAACAGGGGGTGGAGCTCCTACGAGCAGTACTTC; CDR3: CASSQDFNRGWSSYEQYF
V: TRBV7-9; D: TRBD2; J: TRBJ2-3; size: NA; DNA: TGTGCCAGCAGCTTGACTAGCGGGCCAACGGGGACAGATACGCAGTATTTT; CDR3: CASSLTSGPTGTDTQYF
V: TRBV5-1; D: TRBD2; J: TRBJ2-1; size: NA; DNA: TGCGCCAGCAGCTTGGTTGTAGCGGGGGGGCAGGTGCGTGAGCAGTTCTTC; CDR3: CASSLVVAGGQVREQFF
V: TRBV2; D: TRBD1; J: TRBJ2-2; size: NA; DNA: TGTGCCAGCAGCCGTCCGGGACAGGGGGCCGACACCGGGGAGCTGTTTTTT; CDR3: CASSRPGQGADTGELFF
V: TRBV30; D: NA; J: TRBJ2-7; size: NA; DNA: TGTGCCTGGAGTGGGCTGGACGAGCAGTACTTC; CDR3: CAWSGLDEQYF
V: TRBV11-2; D: NA; J: TRBJ1-3; size: NA; DNA: TGTGCCAGCAGCTTCGGGGTAGGAGACACCATATATTTT; CDR3: CASSFGVGDTIYF
V: TRBV11-2; D: NA; J: TRBJ2-1; size: NA; DNA: TGTGCCAGCAGCGGAGGGGCTTACAATGAGCAGTTCTTC; CDR3: CASSGGAYNEQFF
V: TRBV4-1; D: TRBD1; J: TRBJ1-6; size: NA; DNA: TGCGCCAGCAGCTGGGGACAGGGTCTCCATAATTCACCCCTCCACTTT; CDR3: CASSWGQGLHNSPLHF
V: TRBV19; D: NA; J: TRBJ1-2; size: NA; DNA: TGTGCCAGTAGTCCGCGGGGGCGAATCTATGGCTACACCTTC; CDR3: CASSPRGRIYGYTF
V: TRBV19; D: NA; J: TRBJ2-1; size: NA; DNA: TGTGCCAGTAGTATAAACAGGGCCGCCTACAATGAGCAGTTCTTC; CDR3: CASSINRAAYNEQFF
V: TRBV28; D: NA; J: TRBJ2-7; size: NA; DNA: TGTGCCAGCAGCTCCACAGGGACCCTCGCCTACGAGCAGTACTTC; CDR3: CASSSTGTLAYEQYF
V: TRBV9; D: TRBD2; J: TRBJ2-1; size: once; DNA: TGTGCCAGCAGCGTAGGGGAAGGGCGGGGGGGCCACAATGAGCAGTTCTTC; CDR3: CASSVGEGRGGHNEQFF
V: TRBV6-4; D: TRBD1; J: TRBJ1-2; size: NA; DNA: TGTGCCAGCAGTGATCGGACAGGGAGCGGCTACACCTTC; CDR3: CASSDRTGSGYTF
V: TRBV10-2; D: NA; J: TRBJ1-2; size: NA; DNA: TGCGCCAGCAGTGACCAACGCCAGGGCAGCGGCTACACCTTC; CDR3: CASSDQRQGSGYTF
V: TRBV16; D: NA; J: TRBJ1-2; size: NA; DNA: TGTGCCAGCAGCCCACAGGGTACTCACTATGGCTACACCTTC; CDR3: CASSPQGTHYGYTF
V: TRBV6-1; D: TRBD2; J: TRBJ2-3; size: few; DNA: TGTGCCAGCAGTGAGGGCGGGGGGGCCACAGATACGCAGTATTTT; CDR3: CASSEGGGATDTQYF
V: TRBV13; D: TRBD1; J: TRBJ1-6; size: NA; DNA: TGTGCCAGCAGCCCAGAGGGGACAGGGCTCTCACCCCTCCACTTT; CDR3: CASSPEGTGLSPLHF
V: TRBV15; D: TRBD2; J: TRBJ2-1; size: NA; DNA: TGTGCCACCAGCCGGACTAGCGGGGGTTACAATGAGCAGTTCTTC; CDR3: CATSRTSGGYNEQFF
V: TRBV7-6; D: TRBD1; J: TRBJ2-2; size: NA; DNA: TGTGCCAGCAGCTTAGCGGACAGGGGAAGCACCGGGGAGCTGTTTTTT; CDR3: CASSLADRGSTGELFF
V: TRBV7-8; D: NA; J: TRBJ1-5; size: NA; DNA: TGTGCCAGCAGCTTAGTGGGAGCTCAGCCCCAGCATTTT; CDR3: CASSLVGAQPQHF
V: TRBV11-2; D: TRBD2; J: TRBJ2-5; size: NA; DNA: TGTGCCAGCAGCGTACGCCAGGGTGCGGGGGGGCTAGGGACCCAGTACTTC; CDR3: CASSVRQGAGGLGTQYF
V: TRBV6-4; D: TRBD1; J: TRBJ2-6; size: NA; DNA: TGTGCCAGCAGTGAGGGGACAGGGGGCTCTGGGGCCAACGTCCTGACTTTC; CDR3: CASSEGTGGSGANVLTF
V: TRBV28; D: NA; J: TRBJ2-2; size: NA; DNA: TGTGCCAGCAGTTTCCCTTACACCGGGGAGCTGTTTTTT; CDR3: CASSFPYTGELFF
V: TRBV18; D: NA; J: TRBJ1-1; size: NA; DNA: TGTGCCAGCTCACCTGGGGGCGTCGAAGCTTTCTTT; CDR3: CASSPGGVEAFF
V: TRBV7-9; D: NA; J: TRBJ2-3; size: NA; DNA: TGTGCCAGCAGCTTCCCCCGAGGAGGGGCACAAGATACGCAGTATTTT; CDR3: CASSFPRGGAQDTQYF
V: TRBV4-3; D: TRBD2; J: TRBJ2-3; size: NA; DNA: TGCGCCAGCAGCCAAGATGTGGGGCCCGGTGGCGGGGGGTGGGGCACAGATACGCAGTATTTT; CDR3: CASSQDVGPGGGGWGTDTQYF
V: TRBV7-2; D: TRBD1; J: TRBJ1-2; size: NA; DNA: TGTGCCAGCAGCCAGGGCCCCACAGGGGGCATTGGCTACACCTTC; CDR3: CASSQGPTGGIGYTF
V: TRBV5-6; D: TRBD1; J: TRBJ1-4; size: NA; DNA: TGTGCCAGCAGCTTCGGACAGGGAAATGAAAAACTGTTTTTT; CDR3: CASSFGQGNEKLFF
V: TRBV28; D: NA; J: TRBJ1-2; size: NA; DNA: TGTGCCAGCGGGTGGCCCGGGGGGTTTTTGGACTATGGCTACACCTTC; CDR3: CASGWPGGFLDYGYTF
V: TRBV4-1; D: TRBD2; J: TRBJ2-7; size: NA; DNA: TGCGCCAGCAGCCAAACAGCGGGGGGTACCTACGAGCAGTACTTC; CDR3: CASSQTAGGTYEQYF
V: TRBV29-1; D: NA; J: TRBJ2-5; size: once; DNA: TGCAGCGACTTTGACAGGTCACAAGAGACCCAGTACTTC; CDR3: CSDFDRSQETQYF
V: TRBV29-1; D: TRBD2; J: TRBJ2-1; size: NA; DNA: TGCAGCGTGGCGGGGGACAATGAGCAGTTCTTC; CDR3: CSVAGDNEQFF
V: TRBV18; D: TRBD1; J: TRBJ2-7; size: NA; DNA: TGTGCCAGCTCACCGGACAGGTCAACCTACGAGCAGTACTTC; CDR3: CASSPDRSTYEQYF
V: TRBV7-3; D: NA; J: TRBJ2-3; size: NA; DNA: TGTGCCAGCAGCTTAAGTGGCCATCCCATGACAGATACGCAGTATTTT; CDR3: CASSLSGHPMTDTQYF
V: TRBV19; D: NA; J: TRBJ1-1; size: NA; DNA: TGTGCCAGTAGTATCGAGCCAGGGAACACTGAAGCTTTCTTT; CDR3: CASSIEPGNTEAFF